The 32 T cell receptor beta chains in this list originate from one sample, sequenced in a study of shared clonotypes between healthy human individuals. Cells designated naive CD8 were CD45RO-negative and were positively selected for CCR7, with terminally differentiated effector memory CD45RA+ cells excluded. The assay was immunoSEQ multiplex PCR, and TCRdb's table has in-frame clones only and misses some. This table has about 2 million clones, about 94% appearing once. The sequencing sample was made of naive CD8+ T cells sorted from blood. The receptors were gathered from a man aged 18 to 30 in good health.

V gene TRBV7-9 combines with J gene TRBJ2-3; 7 bases align to TRBD2. Per germline, CDR1 SEHNR and CDR2 FQNEAQ (reference sequence). This CDR3 has 17 residues. Losses at the gene ends were 5 bases for V and 5 bases for J; bases not matched to a gene: 16. The CDR3 here is CASSPTEGREKGDTQYF. DNA of the CDR3: TGTGCCAGCAGCCCCACCGAGGGGCGGGAGAAGGGAGATACGCAGTATTTT.

The chain employs TRBV4-1 and TRBJ2-2; no firm D call. V gave up 1 base and J gave up 1 base, with 7 bases separating them. Germline CDR1 reads MGHRA; CDR2 reads YSYEKL. The CDR3 totals 15 residues. CDR3 residues: CASSQGDMNTGELFF. The DNA for the CDR3 is TGCGCCAGCAGCCAAGGAGATATGAACACCGGGGAGCTGTTTTTT.

This sequence joins TRBV29-1 and TRBJ2-1; 12 nucleotides agree with TRBD2. CDR1 and CDR2 from the germline V gene are SQVTM and ANQGSEA. The CDR3 consists of 13 residues. V lost 6 bases and J lost 8; bases outside the gene matches: 5. CDR3: CSVPSGGGYEQFF. DNA for the CDR3: TGCAGCGTCCCTAGCGGGGGGGGATATGAGCAGTTCTTC.

Of note for this clone: The same CDR3 can be traced to other DNA sequences in this sample. The chain joins TRBV5-6 to TRBJ2-3, with D hard to call. V lost 0 bases, J lost 0 bases, and 5 bases lay in between. CDR3 size: 14 residues. Germline V gives CDR1 SGHDT, CDR2 YYEEEE. The CDR3 loop reads CASSLASSTDTQYF. Written as DNA, the CDR3 is TGTGCCAGCAGCTTGGCGTCTAGCACAGATACGCAGTATTTT.

The rearrangement links TRBV6-1 to TRBJ2-1; D unclear. Germline CDR1 and CDR2: MNHNS and SASEGT. The CDR3 runs to 13 residues. Between the trimmed V and J ends, which lost 4 bases and 6 bases, there was a span of 10 bases. The CDR3 DNA reads as TGTGCCAGCAGTGCTGGGTTGGGCAATGAGCAGTTCTTC. Amino acids: CASSAGLGNEQFF.

Written as DNA, the CDR3 is TGTGCCAGCAGCCTTATTGCGGGGGGGGATACGCAGTATTTT. Translating it yields CASSLIAGGDTQYF. The rearrangement joins TRBV13 to TRBJ2-3, with TRBD2 matching over 9 bases. This CDR3 spans 14 amino acids. V lost 5 bases and J lost 6; bases outside the gene matches: 6. Looked up from germline, CDR1 is PRHDT and CDR2 is FYEKMQ (reference sequence).

The chain has TRBV5-4 and TRBJ1-6, with a tentative D call TRBD1 (6 bases). The CDR3 has 15 amino acids. Trimming cost V 4 bases and J 1 base, with 9 bases left between them. CDR1 and CDR2 (germline): SGHNT, YYREEE (reference sequence). The DNA for the CDR3 is TGTGCCAGCAGCGGTGGACAGTCCTATAATTCACCCCTCCACTTT. It yields the protein CASSGGQSYNSPLHF.

The chain joins TRBV2 to TRBJ2-3, with D possibly TRBD2 on 5 matching bases. The CDR3 is 15 residues long. Trimming left V 3 bases short and J 2 bases short, with 12 bases between. Germline V gene sequence: CDR1 SNHLY, CDR2 FYNNEI. CDR3 residues: CASSDSGSATDTQYF. CDR3 sequence (DNA): TGTGCCAGCAGTGATTCGGGGTCCGCCACAGATACGCAGTATTTT.

The CDR3 sequence: CASSLSGGLYGYTF. The CDR3, as DNA: TGTGCCAGCAGTTTATCGGGAGGTCTCTATGGCTACACCTTC. The chain combines TRBV28 with TRBJ1-2; D unresolved. V lost 1 base, J lost 4 bases, and 10 bases lay in between. This CDR3 contains 14 residues. The germline V gene encodes CDR1 MDHEN and CDR2 SYDVKM.

The chain uses TRBV28 and TRBJ1-6; D remains unclear. The V end lost 3 bases, the J end lost 9 bases, and 9 bases lay between the germline ends. Germline CDR1 MDHEN, CDR2 SYDVKM. CDR3 length equals 13 residues. For the CDR3, the DNA is TGTGCCAGCAGTTTCGAGGTATCTTCACCCCTCCACTTT. Translation gives CASSFEVSSPLHF.

In this sample, this clone turned up once. Relative to the germline gene, one junction end is altered; a read error may explain this. The chain joins TRBV25-1 to TRBJ2-7; TRBD1 agrees at 9 bases. The CDR3 extends over 17 amino acids. Germline CDR1 MGHDK, CDR2 SYGVNS. Here the CDR3 reads CAGSSGGTGIFSYEQYF. DNA of the CDR3: TGTGCCGGCAGCTCTGGGGGGACAGGGATCTTCTCCTACGAGCAGTACTTC.

V is TRBV13 and J is TRBJ1-3; 8 positions agree with TRBD1. The germline CDR1 and CDR2 sequences are PRHDT and FYEKMQ (reference sequence). The CDR3 loop spans 15 amino acids. V shed 4 bases and J 4 bases; nucleotides not matched to a gene: 6. The CDR3 here is CASSSGQGSGNTIYF. The CDR3 DNA sequence: TGTGCCAGCAGCTCCGGACAGGGTTCAGGAAACACCATATATTTT.

V and J are TRBV5-6 and TRBJ2-5; 8 bases agree with TRBD1. Per germline, CDR1 SGHDT and CDR2 YYEEEE. This CDR3 spans 15 amino acids. V shed 0 bases and J 2 bases; nucleotides not matched to a gene: 3. For the CDR3, the DNA is TGTGCCAGCAGCTTGGAAACAGGGGGACAAGAGACCCAGTACTTC. Protein sequence: CASSLETGGQETQYF.

The genes are TRBV27 and TRBJ1-5; weak D call: TRBD1 (5 bases). This CDR3 has 16 amino acids. The ends were cut back, 1 base at V and 3 bases at J, with 13 bases in the middle. Germline-derived CDR1 and CDR2 are MNHEY and SMNVEV (reference sequence). CDR3 in amino acids: CASSLYSGLVNQPQHF. For the CDR3, the DNA is TGTGCCAGCAGTTTATACTCAGGGTTGGTCAATCAGCCCCAGCATTTT.

This chain joins TRBV4-1 and TRBJ2-7, with TRBD1 identical over 7 bases. The CDR3 loop spans 16 amino acids. V shed 2 bases, J shed 3 bases, and the junction held 10 bases outside the gene matches. The germline V gene has CDR1 MGHRA and CDR2 YSYEKL. CDR3: CASSQSRDRIGYEQYF. The DNA of the CDR3 is TGCGCCAGCAGCCAAAGTCGGGACAGAATAGGCTACGAGCAGTACTTC.

The genes are TRBV13 and TRBJ1-1; no definite D call. CDR1 PRHDT and CDR2 FYEKMQ come from the germline V gene (reference sequence). With 4 bases removed from V and 5 bases from J, the gap between germline ends came to 11 bases. The CDR3 contains 13 residues. The CDR3 DNA reads TGTGCCAGCAGCTCCCCGGATGGGACTGAAGCTTTCTTT. This translates into CASSSPDGTEAFF.

CDR3 in DNA: TGTGCCAGCAGCTCCGCAGAATACAGGGACGGCTACACCTTC. Its protein is CASSSAEYRDGYTF. The chain couples TRBV11-2 to TRBJ1-2, with a possible D match to TRBD1 (6 bases). Germline lookup yields CDR1 SGHAT and CDR2 FQNNGV. The V and J ends lost 4 bases and 8 bases respectively, with 17 bases between them. This CDR3 contains 14 residues.

The V call is TRBV29-1, the J call TRBJ2-7; D could derive from TRBD1 or TRBD2 (5 bases each). This CDR3 is built from 14 residues. Between the trimmed V and J ends, which lost 4 bases and 0 bases, there was a span of 13 bases. CDR1 is SQVTM and CDR2 is ANQGSEA in the germline V gene. This CDR3 is CSVVGDGGSYEQYF. The CDR3 DNA is TGCAGCGTTGTGGGGGACGGAGGCTCCTACGAGCAGTACTTC.

The chain is built from TRBV4-3 and TRBJ2-1, with D perhaps matching TRBD2 (6 bases). The V gene lost 0 bases and the J gene lost 7 bases, with 16 bases spanning the gap. The CDR3 consists of 16 residues. Germline values: CDR1 LGHNA, CDR2 YSLEER. The DNA of the CDR3 is TGCGCCAGCAGCCAAGAGATCGGCGGGGTAATGAATGAGCAGTTCTTC. Its protein is CASSQEIGGVMNEQFF.

With respect to this clone: Other nucleotide sequences in the sample specify the same CDR3. The V call is TRBV5-1, the J call TRBJ2-7; 7 bases align to TRBD1. CDR1 and CDR2 (germline): SGHRS, YFSETQ. The CDR3 consists of 13 residues. V shed 1 base, J shed 4 bases, and the junction held 2 bases outside the gene matches. The CDR3, as DNA: TGCGCCAGCAGCTTGCGACAGGGATACGAGCAGTACTTC. Amino acid sequence: CASSLRQGYEQYF. Filled out from reference TRBV5-1 and TRBJ2-7, the complete variable domain reads KAGVTQTPRYLIKTRGQQVTLSCSPISGHRSVSWYQQTPGQGLQFLFEYFSETQRNKGNFPGRFSGRQFSNSRSEMNVSTLELGDSALYLCASSLRQGYEQYFGPGTRLTVT.

The gene calls are TRBV7-9 and TRBJ2-7; 11 bases are shared with TRBD2. Germline CDR1 and CDR2: SEHNR and FQNEAQ (reference sequence). The CDR3 is made up of 15 amino acids. Unmatched junction bases numbered 6, after V lost 4 bases and J lost 4 bases. The CDR3: CASSSAGTSGYEQYF. DNA for the CDR3: TGTGCCAGCAGCTCAGCCGGGACTAGCGGTTACGAGCAGTACTTC.

The chain links TRBV5-1 to TRBJ1-4, with TRBD1 matching 7 bases. The CDR3 covers 14 residues. The germline gives CDR1 SGHRS, CDR2 YFSETQ. Trimming at V came to 4 bases and at J to 5 bases, leaving 5 bases not matched to a gene. The CDR3 DNA is TGCGCCAGCAGCGCTGAGGGACAGAATGAAAAACTGTTTTTT. Protein: CASSAEGQNEKLFF. The complete variable domain, with remaining parts taken from reference TRBV5-1 and TRBJ1-4, reads KAGVTQTPRYLIKTRGQQVTLSCSPISGHRSVSWYQQTPGQGLQFLFEYFSETQRNKGNFPGRFSGRQFSNSRSEMNVSTLELGDSALYLCASSAEGQNEKLFFGSGTQLSVL.

The chain joins TRBV4-1 to TRBJ1-4; D is unresolved. The V and J ends lost 3 bases and 8 bases respectively, with 10 bases between them. This CDR3 comprises 13 residues. Germline V gene data show CDR1 as MGHRA and CDR2 as YSYEKL. As DNA, the CDR3 is TGCGCCAGCAGCCAGGACGGACGAGAAAAACTGTTTTTT. This translates into CASSQDGREKLFF.

V gene TRBV19 combines with J gene TRBJ2-3, with 10 positions matching TRBD1. V dropped 5 bases and J dropped 0; count of bases not matched to a gene: 11. The CDR3 is 18 amino acids. Germline V CDR1 and CDR2: LNHDA, SQIVND (reference sequence). CDR3 DNA sequence: TGTGCCAGTAGTGGGGACAGGGGCGCTCCCCATAGCACAGATACGCAGTATTTT. This codes for CASSGDRGAPHSTDTQYF.

V usage is TRBV10-2 and J usage is TRBJ1-5, with D tentatively TRBD1 (5 bases). The germline CDR1 and CDR2 sequences are WSHSY and SAAADI. The germline V and J ends were trimmed by 0 bases and 2 bases, with 11 bases remaining between them. This CDR3 has 16 amino acids. The CDR3: CASSESLGEGNQPQHF. DNA of the CDR3: TGCGCCAGCAGTGAGTCGCTGGGGGAGGGCAATCAGCCCCAGCATTTT.

The chain recombines TRBV5-6 with TRBJ2-1, with D possibly TRBD1 on 6 matching bases. V was shortened by 4 bases and J by 7 bases, with 18 bases between the two germline ends. In germline, CDR1 is SGHDT, CDR2 YYEEEE. This CDR3 spans 15 amino acids. This CDR3 is CASSGWDTVGNEQFF. The CDR3 nucleotides read TGTGCCAGCAGCGGGTGGGACACGGTGGGGAATGAGCAGTTCTTC.

The J gene is TRBJ1-2, the V gene TRBV27; unclear D gene. This CDR3 region has 15 residues. Germline CDR1 is MNHEY and CDR2 is SMNVEV (reference sequence). Trimming took off 7 bases at V and 3 bases at J, with 18 bases between the two ends. The CDR3 DNA is TGTGCCAGCACCCTCCTAGCTGGGTCGGACTATGGCTACACCTTC. Residues: CASTLLAGSDYGYTF.

The rearrangement uses TRBV2 and TRBJ2-4; D gene uncertain. This CDR3 region has 16 residues. V lost 1 base, J lost 1 base, and 11 bases lay in between. Germline V gives CDR1 SNHLY, CDR2 FYNNEI. In DNA form, the CDR3 reads TGTGCCAGCAGTGAAGTACGGTCGGAGGCCAAAAACATTCAGTACTTC. Its translation: CASSEVRSEAKNIQYF.

V and J are TRBV27 and TRBJ2-3; 7 bases line up with TRBD2. Per the germline V gene, CDR1 is MNHEY and CDR2 is SMNVEV (reference sequence). The junction had 8 bases not matched to a gene; V was cut back by 5 bases and J by 3 bases. The CDR3 contains 15 residues. DNA for the CDR3: TGTGCCAGCAGTCCCAGTTGGGGGGGGACAGATACGCAGTATTTT. This translates into CASSPSWGGTDTQYF.

The V call is TRBV4-1, the J call TRBJ2-3; tentative D call: TRBD1 (6 bases). The CDR3 is 17 amino acids. V gave up 0 bases and J gave up 0 bases, with 13 bases separating them. Germline V gene sequence: CDR1 MGHRA, CDR2 YSYEKL. DNA for the CDR3: TGCGCCAGCAGCCAAGAAAAGGGGGAGCCGAGCACAGATACGCAGTATTTT. This codes for CASSQEKGEPSTDTQYF.

The chain has TRBV2 and TRBJ2-1, with TRBD1 matching over 10 bases. Trimming at V came to 8 bases and at J to 3 bases, leaving 1 base not matched to a gene. The length of the CDR3 is 13 residues. The germline CDR1 and CDR2 sequences are SNHLY and FYNNEI. The CDR3 loop is CASGDRGYNEQFF. DNA of the CDR3: TGTGCCAGCGGGGACAGGGGCTACAATGAGCAGTTCTTC.

The V and J genes are TRBV19 and TRBJ1-1; D uncertain. Between the trimmed V and J ends, which lost 8 bases and 4 bases, there was a span of 11 bases. CDR3 length: 12 amino acids. CDR1 and CDR2 from the germline V gene are LNHDA and SQIVND (reference sequence). The CDR3: CASADGTTEAFF. The CDR3 nucleotides read TGTGCCAGTGCCGACGGAACCACTGAAGCTTTCTTT. The complete variable domain, with remaining parts taken from reference TRBV19 and TRBJ1-1, reads DGGITQSPKYLFRKEGQNVTLSCEQNLNHDAMYWYRQDPGQGLRLIYYSQIVNDFQKGDIAEGYSVSREKKESFPLTVTSAQKNPTAFYLCASADGTTEAFFGQGTRLTVV.